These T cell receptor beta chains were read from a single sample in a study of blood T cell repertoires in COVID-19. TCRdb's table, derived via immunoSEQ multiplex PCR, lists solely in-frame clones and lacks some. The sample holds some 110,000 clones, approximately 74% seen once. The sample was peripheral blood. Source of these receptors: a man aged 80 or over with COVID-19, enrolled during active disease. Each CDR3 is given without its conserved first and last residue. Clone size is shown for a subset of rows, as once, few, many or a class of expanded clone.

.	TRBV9	ASSVGPAVTGNTIY
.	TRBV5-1	ASSLDTGGEKLF
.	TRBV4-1	ASSQEASEGRSPTDTQY
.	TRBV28	ASSPPGQGAKNIQY
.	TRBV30	AFVSGAYEQY
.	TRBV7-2	ASSQTGGVNYGYT
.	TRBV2	ASSDQRGLTEAF
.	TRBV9	ASSPEGETNEKLF
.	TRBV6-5	ASSYGGGRVHNEQF
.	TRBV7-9	ASGQANTGELF
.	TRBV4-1	ASSPSSGTSYEQY
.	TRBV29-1	SVGGAGYGYT
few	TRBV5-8	ASSFRGTAYNEQF
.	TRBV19	ASSSIQETQY
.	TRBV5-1	ASSLAGTGPRETQY
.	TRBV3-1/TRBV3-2	ASSVGGVSNQPQH
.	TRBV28	ASSLAGNSYEQY
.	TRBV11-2	ASSRRGGVGREETQY
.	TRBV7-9	ASRLQGTSGNTIY
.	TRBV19	ASSIFQGSSYEQY
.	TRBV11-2	ASSPLSQGQPQH
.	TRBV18	ASSPPRGGVNNEQF
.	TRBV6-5	ASSSAASGSGELF
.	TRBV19	ASSMLVAGEGETQY
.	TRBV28	ASSLRTGRSYEQY
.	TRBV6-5	ATRQGDTEAF
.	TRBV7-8	ASSSTLGGRRYT
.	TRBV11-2	ASSSNSGDQETQY
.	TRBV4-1	ASSTRDTTYNEQF
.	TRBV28	ASRPDSFTVQAHYNSPLH
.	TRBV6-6	ATQKGDFNQPQH
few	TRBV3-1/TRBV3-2	ASSQVIQGARLTEAF
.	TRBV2	ASSPGLGGYEQY
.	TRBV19	ASSITGNSPLH
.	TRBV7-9	ASSLGTAYEQY
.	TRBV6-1	ASSWGGYDYEQY
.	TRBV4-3	ASSHEWTGVRDEQF
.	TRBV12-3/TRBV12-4	ASSLSQSDTQY
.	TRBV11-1	ASTLVGEEQF
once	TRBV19	ATSGQETQY
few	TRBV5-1	ASSLEQVKAEAF
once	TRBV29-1	SGQPDRDSYEQY
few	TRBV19	ASSIRGAWNEQY
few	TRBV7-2	ASSLSRGVGQPQH
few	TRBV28	ASSLSGAAYNEQF
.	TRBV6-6	ASSPQGLYEQY
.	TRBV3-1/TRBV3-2	ASSEQGYNEQF
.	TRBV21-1	ASSIDRSQNEQF
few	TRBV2	ASLIPGGQETQY
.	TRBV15	ATSRSPGTGRPREQF
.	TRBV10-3	AISEAGAGQYNEQF
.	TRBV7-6	ASSPLTGGSYGYT
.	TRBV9	ASSVGGGSLAF
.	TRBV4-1	ASSQEEAYNQPQH
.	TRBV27	ASRWGNTNYGYT
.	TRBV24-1	ATSGGRGSTGELF